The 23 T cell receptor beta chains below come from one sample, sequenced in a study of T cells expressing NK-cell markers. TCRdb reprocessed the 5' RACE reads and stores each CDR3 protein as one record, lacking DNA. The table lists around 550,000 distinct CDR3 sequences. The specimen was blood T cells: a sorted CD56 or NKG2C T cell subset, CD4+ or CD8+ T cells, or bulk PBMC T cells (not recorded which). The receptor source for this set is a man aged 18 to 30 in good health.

CDR3 region: CSARVAMTDTQYF. J is TRBJ2-3 and V is TRBV20-1. Germline CDR1 reads DFQATT; CDR2 reads SNEGSKA (reference sequence). The CDR3 sequence is 13 residues long.

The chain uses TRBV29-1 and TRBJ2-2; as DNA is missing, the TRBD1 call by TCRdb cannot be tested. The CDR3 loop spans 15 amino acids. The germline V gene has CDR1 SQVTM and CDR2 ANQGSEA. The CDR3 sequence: CSVDSGAIGTGELFF.

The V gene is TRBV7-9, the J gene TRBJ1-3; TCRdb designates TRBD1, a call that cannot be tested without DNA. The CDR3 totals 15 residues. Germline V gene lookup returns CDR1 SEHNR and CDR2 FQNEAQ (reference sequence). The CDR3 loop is CASSLGEGSGNTIYF. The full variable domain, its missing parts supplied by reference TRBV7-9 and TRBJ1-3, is DTGVSQNPRHKITKRGQNVTFRCDPISEHNRLYWYRQTLGQGPEFLTYFQNEAQLEKSRLLSDRFSAERPKGSFSTLEIQRTEQGDSAMYLCASSLGEGSGNTIYFGEGSWLTVV.

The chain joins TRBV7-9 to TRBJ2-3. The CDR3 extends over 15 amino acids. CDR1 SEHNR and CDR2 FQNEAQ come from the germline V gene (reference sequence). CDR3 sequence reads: CASSLVGGFTDTQYF.

This CDR3 is CASLLGQRYGYTF. The gene calls are TRBV12-3 or TRBV12-4 and TRBJ1-2; TCRdb picks TRBD1, but there is no DNA to check that call. The CDR3 consists of 13 residues.

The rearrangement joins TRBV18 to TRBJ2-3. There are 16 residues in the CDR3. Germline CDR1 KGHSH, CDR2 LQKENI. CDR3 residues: CASSPPIPISTDTQYF.

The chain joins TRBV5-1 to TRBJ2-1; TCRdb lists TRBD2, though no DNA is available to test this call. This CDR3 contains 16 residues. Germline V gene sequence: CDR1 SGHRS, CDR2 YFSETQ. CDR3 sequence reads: CASSFLASDSYNEQFF.

CDR3 in amino acids: CASRRDSSTEAFF. The rearrangement links TRBV6-5 to TRBJ1-1; TCRdb reports TRBD1, a call that lacks DNA to check it against. Germline V gene data show CDR1 as MNHEY and CDR2 as SVGAGI. The CDR3 has 13 residues.

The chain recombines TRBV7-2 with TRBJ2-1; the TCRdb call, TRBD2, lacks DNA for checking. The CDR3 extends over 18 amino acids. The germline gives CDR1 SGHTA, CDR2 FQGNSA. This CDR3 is CASSLTSGRVWAYNEQFF.

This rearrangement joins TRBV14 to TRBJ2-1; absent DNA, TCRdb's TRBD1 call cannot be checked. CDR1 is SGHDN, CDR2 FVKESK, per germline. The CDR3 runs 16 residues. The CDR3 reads CASSRTDIGAYNEQFF.

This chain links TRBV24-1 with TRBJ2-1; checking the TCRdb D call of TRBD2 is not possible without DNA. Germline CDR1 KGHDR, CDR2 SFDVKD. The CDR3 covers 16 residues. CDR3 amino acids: CATSDLAGAIYNEQFF.

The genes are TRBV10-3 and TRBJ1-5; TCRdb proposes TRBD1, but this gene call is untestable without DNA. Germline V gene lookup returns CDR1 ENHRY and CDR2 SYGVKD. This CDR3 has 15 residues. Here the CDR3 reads CAISDPGEQGQPQHF.

CDR3 loop: CSARESVGLAGAGTQYF. This chain connects TRBV20-1 to TRBJ2-5; TCRdb lists TRBD2, though no DNA is available to test this call. The CDR3 is 17 residues long. Germline V gene sequence: CDR1 DFQATT, CDR2 SNEGSKA (reference sequence).

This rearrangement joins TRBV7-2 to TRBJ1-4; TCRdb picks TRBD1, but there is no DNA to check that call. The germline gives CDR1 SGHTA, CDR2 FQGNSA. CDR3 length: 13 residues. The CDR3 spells CASNFAGEEKLFF.

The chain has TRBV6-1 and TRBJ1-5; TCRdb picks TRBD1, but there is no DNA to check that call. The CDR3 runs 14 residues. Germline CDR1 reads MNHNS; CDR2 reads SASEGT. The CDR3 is CASSDYRANQPQHF.

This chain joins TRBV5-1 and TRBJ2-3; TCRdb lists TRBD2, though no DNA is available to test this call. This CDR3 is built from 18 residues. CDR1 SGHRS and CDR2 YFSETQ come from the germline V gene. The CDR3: CASSVQGLAGVRWDTQYF.

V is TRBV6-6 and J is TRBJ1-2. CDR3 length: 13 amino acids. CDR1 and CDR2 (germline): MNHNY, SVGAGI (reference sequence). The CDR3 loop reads CASSYRHRDGYTF.

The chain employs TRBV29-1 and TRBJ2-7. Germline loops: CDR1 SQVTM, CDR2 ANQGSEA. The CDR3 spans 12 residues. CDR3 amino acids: CSGLGSSYEQYF.

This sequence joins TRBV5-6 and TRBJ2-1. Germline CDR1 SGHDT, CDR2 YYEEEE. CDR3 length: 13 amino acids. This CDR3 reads CASSLTVYNEQFF.

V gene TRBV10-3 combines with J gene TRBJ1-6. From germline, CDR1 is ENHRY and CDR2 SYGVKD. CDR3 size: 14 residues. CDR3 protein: CATGPATYNSPLHF.

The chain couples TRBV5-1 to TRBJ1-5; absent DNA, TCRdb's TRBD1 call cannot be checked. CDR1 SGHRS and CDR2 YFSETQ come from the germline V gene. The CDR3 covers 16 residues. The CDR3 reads CASYRTDRYSNQPQHF.

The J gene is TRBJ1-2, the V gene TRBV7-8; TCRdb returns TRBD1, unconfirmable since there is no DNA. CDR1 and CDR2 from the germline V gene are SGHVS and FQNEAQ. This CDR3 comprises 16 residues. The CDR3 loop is CASSLDEVTGRGGYTF.

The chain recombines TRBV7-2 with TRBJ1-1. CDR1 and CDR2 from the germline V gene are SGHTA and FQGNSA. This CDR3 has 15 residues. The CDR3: CASSLRGPGDTEAFF.